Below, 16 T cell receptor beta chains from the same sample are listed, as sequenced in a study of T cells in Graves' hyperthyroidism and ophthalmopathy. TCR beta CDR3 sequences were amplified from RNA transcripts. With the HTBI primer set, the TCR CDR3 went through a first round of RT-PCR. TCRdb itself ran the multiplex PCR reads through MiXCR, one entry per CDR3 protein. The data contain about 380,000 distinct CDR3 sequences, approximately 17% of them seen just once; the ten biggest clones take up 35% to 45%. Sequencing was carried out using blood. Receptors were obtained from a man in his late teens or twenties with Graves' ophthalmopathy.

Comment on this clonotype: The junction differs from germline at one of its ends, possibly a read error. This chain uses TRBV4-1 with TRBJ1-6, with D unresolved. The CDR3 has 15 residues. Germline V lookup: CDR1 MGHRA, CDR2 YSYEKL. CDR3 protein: CASSLTHPPNSPLHF. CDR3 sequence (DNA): TGTGCCAGCAGCCTTACACATCCTCCCAATTCACCCCTCCACTTT.

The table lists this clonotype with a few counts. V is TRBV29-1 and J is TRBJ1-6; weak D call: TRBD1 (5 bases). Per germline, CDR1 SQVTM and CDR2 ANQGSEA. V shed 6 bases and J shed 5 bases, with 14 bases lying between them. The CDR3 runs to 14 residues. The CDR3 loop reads CSVKSGTDNSPLHF. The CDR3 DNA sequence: TGCAGCGTGAAGAGCGGGACCGATAATTCACCCCTCCACTTT.

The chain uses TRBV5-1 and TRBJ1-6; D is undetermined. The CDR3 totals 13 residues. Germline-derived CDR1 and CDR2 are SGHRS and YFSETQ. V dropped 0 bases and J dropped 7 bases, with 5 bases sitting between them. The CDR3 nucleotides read TGCGCCAGCAGCTTGGCCGAGAATTCACCCCTCCACTTT. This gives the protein CASSLAENSPLHF.

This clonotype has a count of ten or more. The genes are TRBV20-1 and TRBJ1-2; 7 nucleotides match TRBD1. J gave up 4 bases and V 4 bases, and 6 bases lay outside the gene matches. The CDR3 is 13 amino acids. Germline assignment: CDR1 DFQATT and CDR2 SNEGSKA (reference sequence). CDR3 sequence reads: CSANDRAGYGYTF. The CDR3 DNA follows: TGCAGTGCTAACGACAGGGCGGGCTATGGCTACACCTTC.

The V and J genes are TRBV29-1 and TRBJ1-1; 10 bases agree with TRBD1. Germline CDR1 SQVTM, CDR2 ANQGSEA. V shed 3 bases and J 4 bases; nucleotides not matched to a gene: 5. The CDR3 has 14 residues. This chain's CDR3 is CSVERQGAPTEAFF. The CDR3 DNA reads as TGCAGCGTTGAGCGACAGGGGGCGCCCACTGAAGCTTTCTTT.

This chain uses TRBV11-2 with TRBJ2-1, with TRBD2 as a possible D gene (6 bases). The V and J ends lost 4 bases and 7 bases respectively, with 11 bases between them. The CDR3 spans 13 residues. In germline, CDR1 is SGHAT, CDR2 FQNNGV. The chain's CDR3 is CASSWRAENEQFF. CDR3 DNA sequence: TGTGCCAGCAGCTGGAGGGCGGAGAATGAGCAGTTCTTC.

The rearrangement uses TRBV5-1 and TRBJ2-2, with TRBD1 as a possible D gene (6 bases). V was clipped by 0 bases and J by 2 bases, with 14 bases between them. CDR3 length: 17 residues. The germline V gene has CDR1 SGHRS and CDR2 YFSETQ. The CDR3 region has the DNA TGCGCCAGCAGCTTGGGAGTTCGGACAGACAACACCGGGGAGCTGTTTTTT. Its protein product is CASSLGVRTDNTGELFF.

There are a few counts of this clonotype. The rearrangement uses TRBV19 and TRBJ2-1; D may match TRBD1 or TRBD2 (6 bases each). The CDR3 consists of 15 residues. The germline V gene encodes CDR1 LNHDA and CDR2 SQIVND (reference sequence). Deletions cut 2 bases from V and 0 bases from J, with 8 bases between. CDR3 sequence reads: CASSIRGASYNEQFF. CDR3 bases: TGTGCCAGTAGTATAAGGGGGGCCTCCTACAATGAGCAGTTCTTC.

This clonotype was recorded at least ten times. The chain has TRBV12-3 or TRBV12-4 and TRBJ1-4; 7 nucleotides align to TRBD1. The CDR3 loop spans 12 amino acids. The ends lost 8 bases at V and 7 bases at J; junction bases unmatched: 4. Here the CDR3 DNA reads TGTGCCAGCTCAGGGGGTAGTGAAAAACTGTTTTTT. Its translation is CASSGGSEKLFF.

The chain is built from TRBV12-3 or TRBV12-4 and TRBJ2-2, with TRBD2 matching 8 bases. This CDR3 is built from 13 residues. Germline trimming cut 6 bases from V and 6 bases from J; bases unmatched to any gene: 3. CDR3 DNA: TGTGCCAGCAGCCGCGGGGGGTCCGGGGAGCTGTTTTTT. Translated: CASSRGGSGELFF.

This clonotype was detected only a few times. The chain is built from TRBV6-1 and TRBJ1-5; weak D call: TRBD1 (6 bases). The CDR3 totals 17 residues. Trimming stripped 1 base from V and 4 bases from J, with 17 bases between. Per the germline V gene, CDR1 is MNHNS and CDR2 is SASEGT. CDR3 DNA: TGTGCCAGCAGTGAAGTAGTAGTCAGGGGAAGAAATCAGCCCCAGCATTTT. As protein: CASSEVVVRGRNQPQHF.

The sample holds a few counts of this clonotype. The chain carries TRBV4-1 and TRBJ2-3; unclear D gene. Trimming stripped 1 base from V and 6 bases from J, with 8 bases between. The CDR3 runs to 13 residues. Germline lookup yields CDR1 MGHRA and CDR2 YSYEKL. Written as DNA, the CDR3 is TGCGCCAGCAGCCAAGTTGCAGTTGATACGCAGTATTTT. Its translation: CASSQVAVDTQYF.

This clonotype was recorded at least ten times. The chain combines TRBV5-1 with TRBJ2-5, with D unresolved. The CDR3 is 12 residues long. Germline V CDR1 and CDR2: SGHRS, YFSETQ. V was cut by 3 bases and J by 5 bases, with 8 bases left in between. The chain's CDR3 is CASSSVGETQYF. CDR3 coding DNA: TGCGCCAGCAGCTCCGTCGGGGAGACCCAGTACTTC.

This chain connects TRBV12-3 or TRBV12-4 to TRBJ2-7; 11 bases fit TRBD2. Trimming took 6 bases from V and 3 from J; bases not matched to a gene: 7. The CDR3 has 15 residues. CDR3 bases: TGTGCCAGCAGCCGATCTAGCGGGAGGCTCTACGAGCAGTACTTC. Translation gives CASSRSSGRLYEQYF.

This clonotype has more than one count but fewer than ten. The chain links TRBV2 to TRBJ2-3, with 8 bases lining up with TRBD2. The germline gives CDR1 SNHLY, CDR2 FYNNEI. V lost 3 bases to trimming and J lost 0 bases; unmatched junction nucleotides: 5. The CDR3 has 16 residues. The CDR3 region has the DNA TGTGCCAGCAGTGACTCCGGCGGGGGGAGCACAGATACGCAGTATTTT. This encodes CASSDSGGGSTDTQYF.

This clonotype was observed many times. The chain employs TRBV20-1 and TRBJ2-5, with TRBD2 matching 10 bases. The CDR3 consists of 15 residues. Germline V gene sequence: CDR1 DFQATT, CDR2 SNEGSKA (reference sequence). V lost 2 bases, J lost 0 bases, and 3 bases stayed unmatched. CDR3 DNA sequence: TGCAGTGCTAGAAAAGCGGGGGGGTACCAAGAGACCCAGTACTTC. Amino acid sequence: CSARKAGGYQETQYF.